These 23 T cell receptor beta chains share one sample of origin, sequenced in a study of cytomegalovirus exposure and HLA in healthy donors. PCR employed 60 Vbeta and 13 Jbeta primers. Method: immunoSEQ multiplex PCR; TCRdb's copy keeps in-frame clones and lacks some. The repertoire has about 190,000 clones, roughly 80% of them found once; the top ten carry around 0.69%. The sequencing sample was made of PBMCs. These receptors were collected from a boy aged 5-17 years in good health and CMV-seronegative.

J is TRBJ1-1 and V is TRBV6-1; 8 nucleotides match TRBD1. The length of the CDR3 is 14 residues. Germline V CDR1 and CDR2: MNHNS, SASEGT. V shed 3 bases and J 5 bases; nucleotides not matched to a gene: 5. The CDR3 protein is CASSDGQGSTEAFF. CDR3 bases: TGTGCCAGCAGTGACGGACAGGGATCGACTGAAGCTTTCTTT.

The V gene is TRBV5-6, the J gene TRBJ2-7, with TRBD1 matching 12 bases. The CDR3 runs 15 residues. Germline V gene sequence: CDR1 SGHDT, CDR2 YYEEEE. J was trimmed by 2 bases and V by 4 bases; bases with no gene match: 4. The CDR3 nucleotides read TGTGCCAGCAGCGTAGGGACAGGGGGCCCCTACGAGCAGTACTTC. Amino acids: CASSVGTGGPYEQYF.

The chain couples TRBV6-5 to TRBJ1-5; no definite D call. Germline V lookup: CDR1 MNHEY, CDR2 SVGAGI. CDR3 length: 14 amino acids. V shed 6 bases and J shed 0 bases, with 9 bases lying between them. The CDR3 region has the DNA TGTGCCAGCAGATCGGGGTTTAGCAATCAGCCCCAGCATTTT. Its protein product is CASRSGFSNQPQHF.

The V gene is TRBV6-5, the J gene TRBJ2-2, with D unresolved. Trimming removed 4 bases from V and 5 bases from J, with 14 bases in between. The germline gives CDR1 MNHEY, CDR2 SVGAGI. The CDR3 is made up of 15 amino acids. The CDR3 DNA reads TGTGCCAGCAGTTTAGGAGTGGCCGGGACCGGGGAGCTGTTTTTT. Translating it yields CASSLGVAGTGELFF.

The chain uses TRBV4-1 and TRBJ1-2, with 12 bases aligning to TRBD1. The CDR3 is 16 residues long. After removal of 3 bases from V and 5 bases from J, the junction contained 7 bases not matched to a gene. Per the germline V gene, CDR1 is MGHRA and CDR2 is YSYEKL. DNA of the CDR3: TGCGCCAGCAGCCACGGGGACAGGGGGCTTTTTTATGGCTACACCTTC. Encoded protein: CASSHGDRGLFYGYTF.

The chain joins TRBV12-5 to TRBJ1-2, with D possibly TRBD1 on 5 matching bases. The germline V and J ends were trimmed by 0 bases and 6 bases, with 20 bases remaining between them. Per germline, CDR1 LGHNT and CDR2 FRNRAP. The CDR3 totals 17 residues. This CDR3 is CASGLVPGGGREDGYTF. CDR3 sequence (DNA): TGTGCTAGTGGTTTGGTACCCGGGGGAGGGAGGGAGGATGGCTACACCTTC.

The chain recombines TRBV28 with TRBJ1-1; the match to TRBD1 covers 9 bases. Germline-derived CDR1 and CDR2 are MDHEN and SYDVKM. V was clipped by 6 bases and J by 0 bases; unmatched bases: 5. The CDR3 has 15 amino acids. CDR3 protein: CASRRTGAMNTEAFF. Here the CDR3 DNA reads TGTGCCAGCAGAAGGACAGGGGCGATGAACACTGAAGCTTTCTTT.

On this clone itself: Other DNA sequences within the sample encode an identical CDR3. The genes are TRBV19 and TRBJ1-4; weak D call: TRBD1 (5 bases). CDR1 and CDR2 (germline): LNHDA, SQIVND (reference sequence). V was pared by 6 bases and J by 2 bases, with 7 bases between. The CDR3 loop spans 13 amino acids. CDR3 bases: TGTGCCAGTAGGACAGTTACTAATGAAAAACTGTTTTTT. Protein: CASRTVTNEKLFF.

The chain couples TRBV2 to TRBJ1-1; 10 bases line up with TRBD1. The CDR3 runs 15 residues. In germline, CDR1 is SNHLY, CDR2 FYNNEI. J lost 4 bases, V lost 6 bases, and 8 bases had no gene match. CDR3 nucleotides: TGTGCCAGCAGGATACGGACAGGGGGAAGCACTGAAGCTTTCTTT. Amino acids: CASRIRTGGSTEAFF.

CDR3 loop: CASSTPLATNEKLFF. The CDR3 DNA reads as TGTGCCAGCTCAACGCCACTTGCAACTAATGAAAAACTGTTTTTT. J is TRBJ1-4 and V is TRBV18; no firm D call. Trimming stripped 5 bases from V and 0 bases from J, with 10 bases between. Germline V gene sequence: CDR1 KGHSH, CDR2 LQKENI. This CDR3 has 15 amino acids.

The rearrangement uses TRBV5-4 and TRBJ2-3; D perhaps matches TRBD1 (9 bases). Between the trimmed V and J ends, which lost 9 bases and 5 bases, there was a span of 28 bases. Germline CDR1 SGHNT, CDR2 YYREEE (reference sequence). The CDR3 totals 17 residues. CDR3 sequence reads: CAIRTGDLTGGLDTQYF. The CDR3 DNA sequence: TGTGCCATCCGGACAGGGGATTTGACGGGGGGGTTAGATACGCAGTATTTT.

The J gene is TRBJ2-2, the V gene TRBV4-2, with D perhaps TRBD2 (6 bases). V lost 0 bases and J 4 bases, leaving 12 bases between the germline ends. In germline, CDR1 is LGHNA, CDR2 YNFKEQ. The CDR3 contains 16 residues. CDR3 residues: CASSQDRRGTTGELFF. In DNA form, the CDR3 reads TGTGCCAGCAGCCAAGATAGGCGGGGCACCACCGGGGAGCTGTTTTTT.

This chain uses TRBV5-1 with TRBJ2-1; D remains ambiguous. The CDR3 is made up of 16 amino acids. The ends were cut back, 0 bases at V and 0 bases at J, with 10 bases in the middle. CDR1 SGHRS and CDR2 YFSETQ come from the germline V gene. CDR3 sequence (DNA): TGCGCCAGCAGCTTGGGCGGTACCAGCTCCTACAATGAGCAGTTCTTC. Translated: CASSLGGTSSYNEQFF.

The V and J genes are TRBV19 and TRBJ2-2; 7 bases map to TRBD1. The length of the CDR3 is 17 residues. V shed 9 bases, J shed 8 bases, and the junction held 21 bases outside the gene matches. From germline, CDR1 is LNHDA and CDR2 SQIVND (reference sequence). DNA for the CDR3: TGTGCCAGCTCATCCGAGACAGGGTATTACTCTGGGGGGGAGCTGTTTTTT. It specifies CASSSETGYYSGGELFF.

The rearrangement uses TRBV19 and TRBJ1-1, with 7 bases that match TRBD1. CDR3 size: 14 residues. The V and J ends lost 6 bases and 4 bases, in that order; junction bases with no gene match: 8. Germline CDR1 is LNHDA and CDR2 is SQIVND (reference sequence). In DNA, the CDR3 is TGTGCCAGTAGCATACAGGGGTATCTCACTGAAGCTTTCTTT. Protein product: CASSIQGYLTEAFF.

The V and J genes are TRBV7-3 and TRBJ2-1; the D gene is possibly TRBD1 (6 bases). The germline V and J ends were trimmed by 3 bases and 2 bases, with 11 bases remaining between them. The CDR3 has 15 residues. CDR1 is SGHTA and CDR2 is FQGTGA in the germline V gene. The DNA of the CDR3 is TGTGCCAGCAGCTTTAAACAGGGCCCCTACAATGAGCAGTTCTTC. It encodes CASSFKQGPYNEQFF.

This clone appeared once. The DNA for the CDR3 is TGTGCCAGCAGTGTGGGGCCCGCTGGGATTGAAGCTTTCTTT. Its protein is CASSVGPAGIEAFF. The chain carries TRBV5-6 and TRBJ1-1, with D perhaps TRBD1 (5 bases). The CDR3 has 14 amino acids. CDR1 is SGHDT, CDR2 YYEEEE, per germline. The germline V and J ends were trimmed by 5 bases and 7 bases, with 18 bases remaining between them.

The chain links TRBV5-4 to TRBJ2-7; 9 bases are a match to TRBD1. Germline values: CDR1 SGHNT, CDR2 YYREEE (reference sequence). J was trimmed by 5 bases and V by 3 bases; bases with no gene match: 3. The CDR3 totals 13 residues. The CDR3 region is CASSWDRVNEQYF. CDR3 nucleotide sequence: TGTGCCAGCAGCTGGGACAGGGTGAACGAGCAGTACTTC.

The chain combines TRBV5-6 with TRBJ2-7; 7 bases are a match to TRBD2. The V and J ends lost 0 bases and 3 bases, in that order; junction bases with no gene match: 6. Germline V gene sequence: CDR1 SGHDT, CDR2 YYEEEE. CDR3 length: 15 residues. The DNA for the CDR3 is TGTGCCAGCAGCTTGGGACCTAGCGGAAACTACGAGCAGTACTTC. Its translation: CASSLGPSGNYEQYF.

This clone was observed a handful of times. V and J are TRBV5-4 and TRBJ1-6, with TRBD1 matching 9 bases. Germline V gene sequence: CDR1 SGHNT, CDR2 YYREEE (reference sequence). The ends lost 0 bases at V and 8 bases at J; junction bases unmatched: 0. This CDR3 is built from 14 residues. CDR3 region: CASSLGQGDSPLHF. For the CDR3, the DNA is TGTGCCAGCAGCTTGGGACAGGGGGATTCACCCCTCCACTTT. The full variable domain, in which reference TRBV5-4 and TRBJ1-6 provide the parts outside the CDR3, is ETGVTQSPTHLIKTRGQQVTLRCSSQSGHNTVSWYQQALGQGPQFIFQYYREEENGRGNFPPRFSGLQFPNYSSELNVNALELDDSALYLCASSLGQGDSPLHFGNGTRLTVT.

The sample holds one count of this clone. The chain has TRBV6-5 and TRBJ2-2; 14 bases match TRBD2. J was trimmed by 7 bases and V by 1 base; bases with no gene match: 2. CDR1 is MNHEY and CDR2 is SVGAGI in the germline V gene. The CDR3 extends over 16 amino acids. Here the CDR3 DNA reads TGTGCCAGCAGTTACTGGGGGACTAGCGGGAGCGGGGAGCTGTTTTTT. Its translation: CASSYWGTSGSGELFF.

Details on this clone: Other DNA sequences in the sample encode the same CDR3. CDR3 protein: CASSVLQGSGEAFF. In DNA form, the CDR3 reads TGTGCCAGCAGTGTACTTCAGGGATCTGGTGAAGCTTTCTTT. This chain joins TRBV6-1 and TRBJ1-1, with D maybe TRBD1 (5 bases). The germline CDR1 and CDR2 sequences are MNHNS and SASEGT. V was shortened by 4 bases and J by 7 bases, with 16 bases between the two germline ends. This CDR3 region has 14 residues.

The rearrangement uses TRBV5-4 and TRBJ2-5, with D maybe TRBD2 (6 bases). The germline V gene encodes CDR1 SGHNT and CDR2 YYREEE (reference sequence). The CDR3 totals 17 residues. Trimming left V 0 bases short and J 10 bases short, with 25 bases between. This CDR3 reads CASSLGFGEVRIVDQYF. The CDR3 DNA sequence: TGTGCCAGCAGCTTGGGGTTCGGGGAGGTGAGGATTGTGGACCAGTACTTC.